These T cell receptor beta chains were read from a single sample in a study of blood T cell repertoires in COVID-19. Measured with immunoSEQ multiplex PCR; TCRdb has only the in-frame clones, and not every one. The table includes some 160,000 clones, about 85% detected once. The sequencing input was peripheral blood. These receptors all stem from a woman of 80 years or more with COVID-19, enrolled during active disease. CDR3s include the opening cysteine and the closing phenylalanine or tryptophan. Each record gives: V gene, D gene, J gene, clone size, CDR3 protein, CDR3 DNA. D genes are given only for firm matches. Expanded clones are given a class, and other clones once, few, many or no size at all.

TRBV20-1	TRBD2	TRBJ2-3	.	CSASKPTSGSPDTQYF	TGCAGTGCTAGTAAACCTACTAGCGGGAGCCCAGATACGCAGTATTTT
TRBV7-3	.	TRBJ2-1	.	CASSPHFRTTNEQFF	TGTGCCAGCAGCCCCCACTTTCGGACTACAAATGAGCAGTTCTTC
TRBV15	.	TRBJ1-5	once	CATSSSVRPLSNQPQHF	TGTGCCACCAGCAGTAGCGTTCGGCCGCTTAGCAATCAGCCCCAGCATTTT
TRBV7-2	TRBD2	TRBJ2-2	.	CASSLHGSGEGNTGELFF	TGTGCCAGCAGCTTACATGGTAGCGGGGAGGGGAACACCGGGGAGCTGTTTTTT
TRBV6-5	.	TRBJ2-3	.	CATLRGGGTDTQYF	TGTGCCACCCTGAGGGGAGGCGGCACAGATACGCAGTATTTT
TRBV27	TRBD1	TRBJ1-1	few	CASSGTASLIRNTEAFF	TGTGCCAGCAGTGGGACAGCGAGCCTAATCCGGAACACTGAAGCTTTCTTT
TRBV29-1	.	TRBJ2-1	.	CSLHTGYNEQFF	TGCAGCCTCCATACAGGATACAATGAGCAGTTCTTC
TRBV7-2	TRBD2	TRBJ2-7	.	CASSLGIAGRSYEQYF	TGTGCCAGCAGCTTGGGGATAGCGGGGCGCTCCTACGAGCAGTACTTC
TRBV6-6	.	TRBJ1-5	.	CASSRNPRTDYSNQPQHF	TGTGCCAGCAGTCGAAACCCGCGAACAGATTATAGCAATCAGCCCCAGCATTTT
TRBV5-1	TRBD2	TRBJ2-5	.	CASSLRLAGEETQYF	TGCGCCAGCAGCTTGAGACTAGCGGGGGAAGAGACCCAGTACTTC
TRBV28	TRBD2	TRBJ2-1	.	CASSKSGRYYNEQFF	TGTGCCAGCAGCAAAAGCGGGAGGTACTACAATGAGCAGTTCTTC